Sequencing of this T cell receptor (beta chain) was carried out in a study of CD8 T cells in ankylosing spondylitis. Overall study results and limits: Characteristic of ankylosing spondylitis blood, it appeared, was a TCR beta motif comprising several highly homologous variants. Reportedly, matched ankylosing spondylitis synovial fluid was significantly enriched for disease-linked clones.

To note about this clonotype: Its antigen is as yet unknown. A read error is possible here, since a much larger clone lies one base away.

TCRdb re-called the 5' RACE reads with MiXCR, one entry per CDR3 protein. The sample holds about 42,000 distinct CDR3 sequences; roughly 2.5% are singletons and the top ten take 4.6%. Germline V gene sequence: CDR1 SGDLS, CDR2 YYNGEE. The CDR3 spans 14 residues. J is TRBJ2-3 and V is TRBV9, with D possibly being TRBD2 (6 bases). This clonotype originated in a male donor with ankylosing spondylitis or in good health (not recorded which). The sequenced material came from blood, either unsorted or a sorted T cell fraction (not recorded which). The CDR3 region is CATSVAVVPDTQYF. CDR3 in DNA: TGTGCCACCAGCGTAGCGGTAGTCCCAGATACGCAGTATTTT.